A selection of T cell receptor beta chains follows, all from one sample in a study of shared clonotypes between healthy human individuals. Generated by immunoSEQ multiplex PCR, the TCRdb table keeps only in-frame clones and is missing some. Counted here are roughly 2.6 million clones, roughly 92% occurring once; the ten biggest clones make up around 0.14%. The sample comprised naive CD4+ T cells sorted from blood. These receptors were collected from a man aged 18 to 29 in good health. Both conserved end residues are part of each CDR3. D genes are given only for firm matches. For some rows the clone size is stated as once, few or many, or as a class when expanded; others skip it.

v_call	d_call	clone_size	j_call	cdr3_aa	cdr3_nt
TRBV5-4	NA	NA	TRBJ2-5	CASSFGSQETQYF	TGTGCCAGCAGCTTTGGCAGCCAAGAGACCCAGTACTTC
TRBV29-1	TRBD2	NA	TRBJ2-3	CSVEAGGGTDTQYF	TGCAGCGTTGAAGCGGGGGGTGGCACAGATACGCAGTATTTT
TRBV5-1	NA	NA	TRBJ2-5	CASSSFYSDGTQYF	TGCGCCAGCAGCTCCTTTTACAGCGACGGGACCCAGTACTTC
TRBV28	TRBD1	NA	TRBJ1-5	CASSGTGGSLLDQPQHF	TGTGCCAGCAGCGGGACAGGGGGCAGTCTTTTGGATCAGCCCCAGCATTTT
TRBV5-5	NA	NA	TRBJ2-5	CASSLGGEETQYF	TGTGCCAGCAGCTTGGGAGGAGAGGAGACCCAGTACTTC
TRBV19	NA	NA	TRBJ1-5	CASSIGGFSNQPQHF	TGTGCCAGTAGTATAGGAGGGTTCAGCAATCAGCCCCAGCATTTT
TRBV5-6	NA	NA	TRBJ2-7	CASSGGLYGSYEQYF	TGTGCCAGCAGCGGGGGTCTCTACGGCTCCTACGAGCAGTACTTC
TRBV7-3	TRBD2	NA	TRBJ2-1	CASSLTSGALNEQFF	TGTGCCAGCAGCTTAACTAGCGGGGCCCTCAATGAGCAGTTCTTC
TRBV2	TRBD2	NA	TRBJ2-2	CASSVETSGTGELFF	TGTGCCAGCAGTGTTGAAACTAGCGGGACCGGGGAGCTGTTTTTT
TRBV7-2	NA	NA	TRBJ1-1	CASSSASLGNTEAFF	TGTGCCAGCAGCTCAGCGAGCTTGGGGAACACTGAAGCTTTCTTT
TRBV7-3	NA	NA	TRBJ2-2	CASSTFSGELFF	TGTGCCAGCAGCACCTTTTCCGGGGAGCTGTTTTTT
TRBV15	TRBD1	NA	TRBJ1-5	CATSSQGADQPQHF	TGTGCCACCAGCAGTCAGGGGGCGGATCAGCCCCAGCATTTT
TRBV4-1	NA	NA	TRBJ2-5	CASSQEGSGYQETQYF	TGCGCCAGCAGCCAAGAGGGATCGGGGTACCAAGAGACCCAGTACTTC
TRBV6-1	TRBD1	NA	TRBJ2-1	CASSGQGVGYNEQFF	TGTGCCAGCAGTGGACAGGGAGTGGGCTACAATGAGCAGTTCTTC
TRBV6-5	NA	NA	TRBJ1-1	CASSLTGSREAFF	TGTGCCAGCAGTCTTACCGGGTCCCGTGAAGCTTTCTTT
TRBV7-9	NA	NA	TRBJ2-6	CASIQGYSGANVLTF	TGTGCCAGCATACAGGGATACTCTGGGGCCAACGTCCTGACTTTC
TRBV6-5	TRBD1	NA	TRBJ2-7	CASSYSRTGDPYEQYF	TGTGCCAGCAGTTACTCTCGGACAGGGGATCCCTACGAGCAGTACTTC
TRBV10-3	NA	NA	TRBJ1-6	CAISLQGSPLHF	TGTGCCATCAGCCTACAAGGATCACCCCTCCACTTT
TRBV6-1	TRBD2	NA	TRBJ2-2	CASREGLAGAANTGELFF	TGTGCCAGCAGGGAAGGACTAGCGGGAGCGGCCAACACCGGGGAGCTGTTTTTT
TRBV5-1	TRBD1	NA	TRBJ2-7	CASSPGQGTFWVQYF	TGCGCCAGCAGCCCCGGACAGGGGACCTTTTGGGTGCAGTACTTC
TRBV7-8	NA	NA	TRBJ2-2	CASSLDVGANTGELFF	TGTGCCAGCAGCTTAGATGTGGGAGCGAACACCGGGGAGCTGTTTTTT
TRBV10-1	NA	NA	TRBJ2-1	CASSERYNEQFF	TGCGCCAGCAGTGAACGTTACAATGAGCAGTTCTTC
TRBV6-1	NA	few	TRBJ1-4	CASSEWVAANEKLFF	TGTGCCAGCAGTGAATGGGTCGCGGCTAATGAAAAACTGTTTTTT
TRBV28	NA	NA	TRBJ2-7	CASSPIPKTGIAYEQYF	TGTGCCAGCAGTCCAATCCCTAAAACAGGGATAGCCTACGAGCAGTACTTC
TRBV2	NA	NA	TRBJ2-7	CASPKDGSSYEQYF	TGTGCCAGCCCGAAGGACGGTAGCTCCTACGAGCAGTACTTC
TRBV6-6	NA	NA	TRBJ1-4	CASRSTGEKLFF	TGTGCCAGCAGGTCGACGGGGGAAAAACTGTTTTTT
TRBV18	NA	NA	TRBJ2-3	CASSPLGLDTQYF	TGTGCCAGCTCACCACTAGGTCTTGATACGCAGTATTTT
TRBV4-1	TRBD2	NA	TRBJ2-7	CASSAGAGGYEQYF	TGCGCCAGCAGCGCAGGGGCGGGGGGGTACGAGCAGTACTTC
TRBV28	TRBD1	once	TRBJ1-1	CASKNGGTANTEAFF	TGTGCCAGTAAAAACGGGGGGACAGCGAACACTGAAGCTTTCTTT
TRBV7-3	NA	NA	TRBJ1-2	CASTRRRGNYGYTF	TGTGCCAGCACCCGCCGTCGGGGTAACTATGGCTACACCTTC
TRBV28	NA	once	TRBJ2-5	CASSLVGETQYF	TGTGCCAGCAGTTTAGTCGGAGAGACCCAGTACTTC
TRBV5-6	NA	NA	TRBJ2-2	CASSLGKNTGELFF	TGTGCCAGCAGCTTGGGAAAGAACACCGGGGAGCTGTTTTTT
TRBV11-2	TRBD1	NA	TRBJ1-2	CASSTRTGRSNYGYTF	TGTGCCAGCAGCACCCGGACAGGGCGATCTAACTATGGCTACACCTTC
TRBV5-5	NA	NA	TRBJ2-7	CASSLPGAGSSYEQYF	TGTGCCAGCAGCCTCCCGGGGGCGGGGAGCTCCTACGAGCAGTACTTC
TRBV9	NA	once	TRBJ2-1	CASTARGGYNEQFF	TGTGCCAGCACCGCTAGGGGAGGATACAATGAGCAGTTCTTC
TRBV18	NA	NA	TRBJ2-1	CASLPSAYNEQFF	TGTGCCAGCTTACCCAGCGCCTACAATGAGCAGTTCTTC
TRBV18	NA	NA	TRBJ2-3	CASSPRYRTESTDTQYF	TGTGCCAGCTCACCTCGTTATCGGACAGAAAGCACAGATACGCAGTATTTT
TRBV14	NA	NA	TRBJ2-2	CASSQPAGLITGELFF	TGTGCCAGCAGCCAACCCGCCGGGCTGATCACCGGGGAGCTGTTTTTT
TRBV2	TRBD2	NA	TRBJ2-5	CASTSSPSGEETQYF	TGTGCCAGCACCTCCTCTCCTAGCGGGGAAGAGACCCAGTACTTC
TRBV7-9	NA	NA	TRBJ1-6	CASSLTNREPLHF	TGTGCCAGCAGCTTAACGAACCGGGAACCCCTCCACTTT
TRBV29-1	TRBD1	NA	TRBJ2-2	CSVVLGQVGTGELFF	TGCAGCGTTGTGTTGGGACAGGTCGGCACCGGGGAGCTGTTTTTT
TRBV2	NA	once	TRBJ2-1	CASSVFHEQFF	TGTGCCAGCAGTGTGTTCCATGAGCAGTTCTTC
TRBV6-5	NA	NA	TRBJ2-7	CASSLGVDYEQYF	TGTGCCAGCAGTTTAGGGGTAGACTACGAGCAGTACTTC
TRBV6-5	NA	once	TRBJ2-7	CASRSALEQYF	TGTGCCAGCCGCTCCGCTTTAGAGCAGTACTTC